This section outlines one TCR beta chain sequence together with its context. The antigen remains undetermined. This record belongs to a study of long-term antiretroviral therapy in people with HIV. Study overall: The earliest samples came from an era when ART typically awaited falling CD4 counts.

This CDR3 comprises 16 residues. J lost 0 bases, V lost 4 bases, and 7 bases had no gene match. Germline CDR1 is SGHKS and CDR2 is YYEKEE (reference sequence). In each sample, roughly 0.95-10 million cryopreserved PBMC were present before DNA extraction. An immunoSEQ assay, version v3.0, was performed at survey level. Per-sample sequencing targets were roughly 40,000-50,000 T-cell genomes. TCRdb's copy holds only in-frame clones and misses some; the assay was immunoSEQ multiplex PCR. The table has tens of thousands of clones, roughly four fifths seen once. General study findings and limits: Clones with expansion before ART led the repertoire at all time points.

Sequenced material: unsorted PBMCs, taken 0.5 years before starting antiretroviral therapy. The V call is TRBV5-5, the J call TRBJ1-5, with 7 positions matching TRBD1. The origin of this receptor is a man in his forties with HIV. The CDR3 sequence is CASSRQGGYSNQPQHF. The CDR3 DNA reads TGTGCCAGCAGCCGACAGGGCGGATATAGCAATCAGCCCCAGCATTTT.